The T cell receptor (beta chain) under discussion was sequenced for a study of T cells in Graves' hyperthyroidism and ophthalmopathy. This clonotype occurred many times. TCR beta CDR3 regions were amplified from RNA. HTBI primers were employed in a first-round RT-PCR of the TCR CDR3. TCRdb re-called the multiplex PCR reads through MiXCR, storing one row per CDR3 protein. This sample has around 200,000 distinct CDR3 sequences, with about 18% found just once. This receptor was identified in a woman in her fifties or sixties with Graves' hyperthyroidism. Sequencing was performed on blood.

In DNA form, the CDR3 reads TGTGCCAGCAGTGCCCTAGACAGGGCCGGGGGCGGGGAGCTGTTTTTT. Translating gives CASSALDRAGGGELFF. The chain carries TRBV6-1 and TRBJ2-2; possible D gene TRBD1, 7 bases. The CDR3 contains 16 residues. With 4 bases removed from V and 7 bases from J, the gap between germline ends came to 19 bases. The V gene's germline CDR1 is MNHNS and CDR2 SASEGT.